This TCR beta chain derives from a study of PD-L1 blockade in urothelial cancer. CDR1 is SGHNT and CDR2 is YYREEE in the germline V gene (reference sequence). The CDR3 contains 13 residues. V was pared by 4 bases and J by 5 bases, with 12 bases between. Indicated time point: peripheral blood 6 weeks after treatment start. Measured with immunoSEQ multiplex PCR; TCRdb has only the in-frame clones, and not every one. This table has 72,000 or so clones, about 88% appearing once. The TCR sequence derives from a man in his fifties or sixties with urothelial cancer. The sample was PBMCs, taken around atezolizumab (anti-PD-L1) treatment. The chain uses TRBV5-4 and TRBJ2-5; weak D call: TRBD2 (5 bases). The CDR3 bases are TGTGCCAGCAGCCCGGCCGGGGTGGAGACCCAGTACTTC. Protein product: CASSPAGVETQYF.